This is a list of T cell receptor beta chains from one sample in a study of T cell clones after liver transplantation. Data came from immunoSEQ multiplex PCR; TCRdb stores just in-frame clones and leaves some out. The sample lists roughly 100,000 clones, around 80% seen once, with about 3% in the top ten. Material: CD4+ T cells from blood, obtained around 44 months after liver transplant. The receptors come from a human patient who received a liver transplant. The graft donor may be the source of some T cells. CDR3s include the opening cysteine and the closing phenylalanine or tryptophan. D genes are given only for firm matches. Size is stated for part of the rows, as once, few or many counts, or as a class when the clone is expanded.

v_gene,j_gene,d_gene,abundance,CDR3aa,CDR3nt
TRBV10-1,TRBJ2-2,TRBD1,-,CASSRTGGGPGELFF,TGCGCCAGCAGCCGGACAGGGGGCGGTCCCGGGGAGCTGTTTTTT
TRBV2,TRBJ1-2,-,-,CASSLGLKRGYTF,TGTGCCAGCAGCCTTGGACTCAAACGGGGCTACACCTTC
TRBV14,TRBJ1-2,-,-,CASSQELDRPYGYTF,TGTGCCAGCAGCCAAGAACTGGACCGACCCTATGGCTACACCTTC
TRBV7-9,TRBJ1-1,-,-,CASSQDTNTEAFF,TGTGCCAGCAGCCAAGACACGAACACTGAAGCTTTCTTT
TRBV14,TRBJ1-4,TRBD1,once,CASSQDWTGNEKLFF,TGTGCCAGCAGCCAAGATTGGACAGGGAATGAAAAACTGTTTTTT
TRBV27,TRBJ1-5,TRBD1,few,CASSTNRGRIFNQPQHF,TGTGCCAGCAGCACAAACAGGGGTAGGATCTTCAATCAGCCCCAGCATTTT
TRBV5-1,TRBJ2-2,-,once,CASSPPGELFF,TGCGCCAGCAGCCCCCCCGGGGAGCTGTTTTTT
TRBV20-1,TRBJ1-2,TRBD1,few,CSAVQGMRYTF,TGCAGTGCTGTACAGGGGATGCGCTACACCTTC
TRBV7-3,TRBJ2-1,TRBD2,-,CASSSTSGSGGEQFF,TGTGCCAGCAGCTCGACTAGCGGGAGTGGTGGTGAGCAGTTCTTC
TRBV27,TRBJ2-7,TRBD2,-,CASRGLARPEQYF,TGTGCCAGCAGAGGACTAGCGCGGCCCGAGCAGTACTTC
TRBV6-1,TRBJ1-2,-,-,CASSEETGRTNYGYTF,TGTGCCAGCAGTGAAGAAACAGGCCGAACCAACTATGGCTACACCTTC
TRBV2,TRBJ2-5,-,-,CASSSGLEHQETQYF,TGTGCCAGCAGTTCGGGACTGGAACACCAAGAGACCCAGTACTTC
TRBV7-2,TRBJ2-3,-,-,CASSWDSSSTDTQYF,TGTGCCAGCAGCTGGGACTCCTCTAGCACAGATACGCAGTATTTT
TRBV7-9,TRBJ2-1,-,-,CASSLPGVRYNEQFF,TGTGCCAGCAGCTTACCAGGAGTTAGGTACAATGAGCAGTTCTTC
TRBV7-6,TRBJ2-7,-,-,CASSLADTASYEQYF,TGTGCCAGCAGCTTAGCGGATACGGCGAGCTACGAGCAGTACTTC
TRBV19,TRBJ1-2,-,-,CASQGNYGYTF,TGTGCCAGCCAGGGGAACTATGGCTACACCTTC
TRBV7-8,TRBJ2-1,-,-,CASSLAGAYNEQFF,TGTGCCAGCAGCTTAGCCGGGGCCTACAATGAGCAGTTCTTC
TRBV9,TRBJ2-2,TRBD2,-,CASSVGLAGGAGELFF,TGTGCCAGCAGCGTAGGGTTAGCGGGAGGGGCCGGGGAGCTGTTTTTT
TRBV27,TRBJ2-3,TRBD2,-,CASSSQRESTDTQYF,TGTGCCAGCAGTTCACAGCGGGAGTCGACAGATACGCAGTATTTT
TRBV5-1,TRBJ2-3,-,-,CASSLRGLYTDTQYF,TGCGCCAGCAGCTTGCGGGGGCTGTACACAGATACGCAGTATTTT
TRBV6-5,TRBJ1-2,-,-,CASSYEARGSGYTF,TGTGCCAGCAGTTACGAGGCGCGGGGCAGTGGCTACACCTTC
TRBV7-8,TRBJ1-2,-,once,CASSLSGVDYGYTF,TGTGCCAGCAGCTTATCGGGGGTTGACTATGGCTACACCTTC
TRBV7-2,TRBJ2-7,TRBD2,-,CASSSAGTSPYEQYF,TGTGCCAGCAGCTCGGCCGGGACTAGCCCCTACGAGCAGTACTTC
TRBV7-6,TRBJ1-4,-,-,CASSFNIDEKLFF,TGTGCCAGCAGCTTCAACATAGATGAAAAACTGTTTTTT
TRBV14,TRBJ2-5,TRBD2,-,CASSQGSGATETQYF,TGTGCCAGCAGCCAAGGCAGCGGGGCTACAGAGACCCAGTACTTC
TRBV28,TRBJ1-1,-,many,CASSFPGANTEAFF,TGTGCCAGCAGTTTCCCTGGGGCGAACACTGAAGCTTTCTTT
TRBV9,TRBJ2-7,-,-,CASSPGSFSYEQYF,TGTGCCAGCAGTCCGGGCTCCTTCTCCTACGAGCAGTACTTC
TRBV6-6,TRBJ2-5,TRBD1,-,CASRYQGVREETQYF,TGTGCCAGCAGGTACCAGGGGGTTCGAGAAGAGACCCAGTACTTC
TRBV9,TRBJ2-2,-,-,CASSVPTLGGTGELFF,TGTGCCAGCAGCGTACCAACCCTCGGGGGCACCGGGGAGCTGTTTTTT
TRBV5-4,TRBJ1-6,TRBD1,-,CASSVQGANSPLHF,TGTGCCAGCAGCGTACAGGGGGCGAATTCACCCCTCCACTTT
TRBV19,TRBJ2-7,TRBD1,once,CATRDRLREQYF,TGTGCCACAAGGGACAGATTACGCGAGCAGTACTTC
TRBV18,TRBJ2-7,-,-,CASSPFTGASYEQYF,TGTGCCAGCTCACCATTTACAGGTGCCTCCTACGAGCAGTACTTC
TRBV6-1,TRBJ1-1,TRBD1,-,CASRLDRGGEAFF,TGTGCCAGCAGGTTGGACAGGGGTGGTGAAGCTTTCTTT
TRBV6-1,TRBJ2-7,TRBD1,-,CASSFGTGYYEQYF,TGTGCCAGCAGTTTTGGGACAGGGTACTACGAGCAGTACTTC
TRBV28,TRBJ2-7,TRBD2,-,CASSSQGGRTSGRAREQYF,TGTGCCAGCAGCAGCCAAGGGGGCCGGACTAGCGGGAGGGCTAGGGAGCAGTACTTC
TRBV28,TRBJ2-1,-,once,CAILRGGSSYNEQFF,TGTGCCATCCTAAGGGGGGGGAGCTCCTACAATGAGCAGTTCTTC
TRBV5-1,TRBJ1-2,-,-,CASTTNTLANYGYTF,TGCGCCAGCACCACGAATACGCTGGCTAACTATGGCTACACCTTC
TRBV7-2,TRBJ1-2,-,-,CASSLAQGTHGYTF,TGTGCCAGCAGCTTAGCCCAGGGTACCCATGGCTACACCTTC
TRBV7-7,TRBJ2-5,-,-,CASSYYGSRETQYF,TGTGCCAGCAGCTACTATGGGAGTAGGGAGACCCAGTACTTC
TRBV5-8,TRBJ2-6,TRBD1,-,CASSLGIGTASGANVLTF,TGTGCCAGCAGCTTGGGTATAGGGACAGCCTCTGGGGCCAACGTCCTGACTTTC
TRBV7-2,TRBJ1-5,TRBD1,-,CASSSYLGQGSFSNQPQHF,TGTGCCAGCAGCTCGTATTTAGGACAGGGTTCGTTTAGTAATCAGCCCCAGCATTTT
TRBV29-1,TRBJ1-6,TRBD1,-,CSVEWDRGYSPLHF,TGCAGCGTTGAATGGGACAGGGGCTACTCACCCCTCCACTTT
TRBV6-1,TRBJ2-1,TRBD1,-,CASSVQGPALNEQFF,TGTGCCAGCAGTGTACAGGGGCCCGCGTTGAATGAGCAGTTCTTC
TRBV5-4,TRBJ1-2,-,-,CASNQGSSRYGYTF,TGTGCCAGCAACCAAGGGAGTTCCCGATATGGCTACACCTTC
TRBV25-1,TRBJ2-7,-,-,CASQWTRGGEQYF,TGTGCCAGCCAGTGGACCAGGGGTGGCGAGCAGTACTTC
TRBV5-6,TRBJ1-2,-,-,CASSLNRVGYTF,TGTGCCAGCAGCTTGAACAGGGTAGGCTACACCTTC
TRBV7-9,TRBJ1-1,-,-,CASSSQQANTEAFF,TGTGCCAGCAGCTCCCAGCAAGCGAACACTGAAGCTTTCTTT
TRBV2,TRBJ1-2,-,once,CASSEAVRVSSGYTF,TGTGCCAGCAGTGAAGCTGTGAGGGTAAGCTCTGGCTACACCTTC
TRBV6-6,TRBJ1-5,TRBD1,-,CASQRQGASYLPQHF,TGTGCCAGCCAAAGACAGGGGGCATCCTATCTGCCCCAGCATTTT
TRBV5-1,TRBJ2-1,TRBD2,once,CASSVAGGQGFF,TGCGCCAGCAGCGTAGCGGGGGGGCAGGGTTTCTTC
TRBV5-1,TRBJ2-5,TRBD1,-,CASSLPGQGGETQYF,TGCGCCAGCAGCCTACCGGGACAGGGAGGCGAGACCCAGTACTTC
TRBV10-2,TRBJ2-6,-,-,CASTPGRSGANVLTF,TGCGCCAGCACCCCGGGGCGCTCTGGGGCCAACGTCCTGACTTTC